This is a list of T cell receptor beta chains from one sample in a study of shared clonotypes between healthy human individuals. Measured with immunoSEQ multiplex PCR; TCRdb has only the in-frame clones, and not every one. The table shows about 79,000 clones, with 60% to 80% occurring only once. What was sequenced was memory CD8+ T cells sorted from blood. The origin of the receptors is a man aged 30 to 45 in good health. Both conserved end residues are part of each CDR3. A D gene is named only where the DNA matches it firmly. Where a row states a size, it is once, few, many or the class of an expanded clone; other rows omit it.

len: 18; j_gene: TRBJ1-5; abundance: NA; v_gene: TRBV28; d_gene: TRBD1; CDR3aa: CASSLDRAMGSSNQPQHF; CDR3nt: TGTGCCAGCAGCTTGGACAGGGCGATGGGTAGTAGCAATCAGCCCCAGCATTTT
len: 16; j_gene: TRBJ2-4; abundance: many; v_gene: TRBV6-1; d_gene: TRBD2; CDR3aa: CASSEGLAGAKNIQYF; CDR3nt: TGTGCCAGCAGTGAAGGACTAGCGGGAGCCAAAAACATTCAGTACTTC
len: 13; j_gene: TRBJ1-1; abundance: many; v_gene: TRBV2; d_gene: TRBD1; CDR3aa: CASRGQGSTEAFF; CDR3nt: TGTGCCAGCAGGGGACAGGGGAGTACTGAAGCTTTCTTT
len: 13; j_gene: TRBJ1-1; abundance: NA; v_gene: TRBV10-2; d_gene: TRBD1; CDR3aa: CASGGQINTEAFF; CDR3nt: TGCGCCAGCGGGGGACAGATAAACACTGAAGCTTTCTTT
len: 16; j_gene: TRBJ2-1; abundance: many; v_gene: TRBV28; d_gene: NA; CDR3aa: CASNLREPAFYNEQFF; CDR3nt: TGTGCCAGCAACCTACGGGAACCCGCCTTCTACAATGAGCAGTTCTTC
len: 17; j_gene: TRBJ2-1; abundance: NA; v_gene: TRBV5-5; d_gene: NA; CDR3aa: CASSPPGGRTAYNEQFF; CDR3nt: TGTGCCAGCAGCCCCCCCGGGGGCCGCACAGCCTACAATGAGCAGTTCTTC
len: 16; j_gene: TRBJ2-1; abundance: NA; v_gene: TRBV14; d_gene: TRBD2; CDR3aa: CASSGLTSGLYNEQFF; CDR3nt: TGTGCCAGCAGCGGGCTCACTAGCGGCCTCTACAATGAGCAGTTCTTC
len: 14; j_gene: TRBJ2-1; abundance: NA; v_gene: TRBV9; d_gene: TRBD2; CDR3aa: CASSLSGSWNEQFF; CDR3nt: TGTGCCAGCAGCCTTAGCGGGAGCTGGAATGAGCAGTTCTTC
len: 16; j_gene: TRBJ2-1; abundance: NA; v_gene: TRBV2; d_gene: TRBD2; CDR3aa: CASSETPGGSYNEQFF; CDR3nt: TGTGCCAGCAGTGAAACGCCGGGAGGTTCCTACAATGAGCAGTTCTTC
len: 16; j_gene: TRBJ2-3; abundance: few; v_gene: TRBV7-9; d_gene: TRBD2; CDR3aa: CASSLADGRALDTQYF; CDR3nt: TGTGCCAGCAGCTTAGCGGACGGGAGGGCCTTGGATACGCAGTATTTT
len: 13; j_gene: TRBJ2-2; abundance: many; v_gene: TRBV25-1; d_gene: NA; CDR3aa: CASSAPGSGELFF; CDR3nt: TGTGCCAGCAGTGCCCCCGGATCCGGGGAGCTGTTTTTT
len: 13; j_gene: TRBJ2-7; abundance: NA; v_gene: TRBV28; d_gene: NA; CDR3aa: CASTGGTSYEQYF; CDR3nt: TGTGCCAGCACCGGCGGGACCTCCTACGAGCAGTACTTC
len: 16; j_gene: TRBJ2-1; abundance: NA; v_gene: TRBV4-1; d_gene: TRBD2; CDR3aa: CASSTRETSRSDEQFF; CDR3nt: TGCGCCAGCTCGACCCGCGAGACTAGCAGGAGTGATGAGCAGTTCTTC
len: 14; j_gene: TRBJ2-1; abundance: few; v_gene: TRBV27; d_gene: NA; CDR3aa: CASSAPPRYNEQFF; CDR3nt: TGTGCCAGCAGTGCCCCACCCAGGTACAATGAGCAGTTCTTC
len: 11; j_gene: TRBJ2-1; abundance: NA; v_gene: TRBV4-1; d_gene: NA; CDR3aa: CASSQGREQFF; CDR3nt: TGCGCCAGCAGCCAAGGGAGGGAGCAGTTCTTC
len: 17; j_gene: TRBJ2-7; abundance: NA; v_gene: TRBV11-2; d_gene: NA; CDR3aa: CASSLDSPRGGPYEQYF; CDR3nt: TGTGCCAGCAGCTTAGATTCCCCCAGGGGTGGCCCCTACGAGCAGTACTTC
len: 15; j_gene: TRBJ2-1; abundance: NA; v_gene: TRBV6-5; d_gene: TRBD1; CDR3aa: CASKSTGPLGNEQFF; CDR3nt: TGTGCCAGCAAATCGACAGGGCCTTTGGGCAATGAGCAGTTCTTC
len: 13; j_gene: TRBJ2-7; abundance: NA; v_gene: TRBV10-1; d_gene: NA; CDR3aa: CASSETPGAEQYF; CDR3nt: TGCGCCAGCAGTGAGACCCCAGGTGCCGAGCAGTACTTC
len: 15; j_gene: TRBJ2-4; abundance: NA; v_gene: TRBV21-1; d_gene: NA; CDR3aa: CASSRGGLAKNIQYF; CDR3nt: TGTGCCAGCAGCAGAGGGGGACTAGCCAAAAACATTCAGTACTTC
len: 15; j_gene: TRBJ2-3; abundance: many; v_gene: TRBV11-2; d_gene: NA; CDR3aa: CASSDRPEPADTQYF; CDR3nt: TGTGCCAGCAGCGACCGACCCGAACCGGCAGATACGCAGTATTTT
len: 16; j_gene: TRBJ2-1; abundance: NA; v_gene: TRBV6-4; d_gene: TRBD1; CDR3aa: CASSDGDRGHNNEQFF; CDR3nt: TGTGCCAGCAGTGACGGGGACAGGGGGCATAACAATGAGCAGTTCTTC
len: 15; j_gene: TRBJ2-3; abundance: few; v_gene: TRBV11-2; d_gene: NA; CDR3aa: CASDWGSFSTDTQYF; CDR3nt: TGTGCCAGCGATTGGGGGTCATTTAGCACAGATACGCAGTATTTT
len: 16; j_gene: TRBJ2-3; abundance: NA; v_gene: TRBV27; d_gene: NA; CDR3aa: CASSFRHVKNTDTQYF; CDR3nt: TGTGCCAGCAGTTTCCGACACGTGAAGAACACAGATACGCAGTATTTT
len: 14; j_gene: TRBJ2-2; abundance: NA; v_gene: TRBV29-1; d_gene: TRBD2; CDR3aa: CSVPLPGGTGELFF; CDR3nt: TGCAGCGTTCCCCTCCCGGGGGGCACCGGGGAGCTGTTTTTT
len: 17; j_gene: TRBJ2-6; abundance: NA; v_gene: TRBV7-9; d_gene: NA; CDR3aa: CASSRAAGRSGANVLTF; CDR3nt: TGTGCCAGCAGCCGGGCCGCGGGCCGCTCCGGGGCCAACGTCCTGACTTTC
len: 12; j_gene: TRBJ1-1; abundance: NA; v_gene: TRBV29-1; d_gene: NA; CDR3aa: CSVRPMNTEAFF; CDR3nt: TGCAGCGTTCGCCCAATGAACACTGAAGCTTTCTTT
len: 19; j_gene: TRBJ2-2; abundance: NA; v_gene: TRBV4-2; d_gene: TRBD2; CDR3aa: CASSQVWRENSGSTGELFF; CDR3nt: TGTGCCAGCAGCCAAGTTTGGCGGGAGAACTCGGGAAGCACCGGGGAGCTGTTTTTT
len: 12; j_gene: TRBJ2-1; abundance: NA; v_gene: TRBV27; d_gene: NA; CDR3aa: CASSRERNEQFF; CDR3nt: TGTGCCAGCAGTCGGGAGCGCAATGAGCAGTTCTTC
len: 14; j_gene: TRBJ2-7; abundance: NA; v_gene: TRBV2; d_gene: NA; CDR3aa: CASSEGRGTYEQYF; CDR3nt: TGTGCCAGCAGTGAAGGTAGGGGAACCTACGAGCAGTACTTC
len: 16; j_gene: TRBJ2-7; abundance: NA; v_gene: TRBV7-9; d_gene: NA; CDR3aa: CASSQFRGAFPYEQYF; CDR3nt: TGTGCCAGCAGCCAATTCAGGGGCGCCTTCCCCTACGAGCAGTACTTC
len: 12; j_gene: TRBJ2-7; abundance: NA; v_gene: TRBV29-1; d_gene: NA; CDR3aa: CSAGSGESEQYF; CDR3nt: TGCAGCGCCGGATCGGGAGAATCAGAGCAGTACTTC
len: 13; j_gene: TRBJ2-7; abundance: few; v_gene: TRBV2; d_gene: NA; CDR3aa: CASSDGTFYEQYF; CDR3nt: TGTGCCAGCAGTGACGGGACCTTCTACGAGCAGTACTTC
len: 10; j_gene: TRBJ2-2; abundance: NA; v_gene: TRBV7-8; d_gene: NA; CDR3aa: CASSSSQLFF; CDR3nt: TGTGCCAGCAGCTCAAGCCAGCTGTTTTTT
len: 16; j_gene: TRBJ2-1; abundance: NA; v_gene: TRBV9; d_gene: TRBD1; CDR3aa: CASSVTGTGAYNEQFF; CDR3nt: TGTGCCAGCAGCGTCACAGGGACAGGGGCCTACAATGAGCAGTTCTTC
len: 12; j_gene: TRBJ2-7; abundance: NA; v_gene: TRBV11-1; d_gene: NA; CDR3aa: CASSPNTYEQYF; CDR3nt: TGTGCCAGCAGCCCCAACACCTACGAGCAGTACTTC